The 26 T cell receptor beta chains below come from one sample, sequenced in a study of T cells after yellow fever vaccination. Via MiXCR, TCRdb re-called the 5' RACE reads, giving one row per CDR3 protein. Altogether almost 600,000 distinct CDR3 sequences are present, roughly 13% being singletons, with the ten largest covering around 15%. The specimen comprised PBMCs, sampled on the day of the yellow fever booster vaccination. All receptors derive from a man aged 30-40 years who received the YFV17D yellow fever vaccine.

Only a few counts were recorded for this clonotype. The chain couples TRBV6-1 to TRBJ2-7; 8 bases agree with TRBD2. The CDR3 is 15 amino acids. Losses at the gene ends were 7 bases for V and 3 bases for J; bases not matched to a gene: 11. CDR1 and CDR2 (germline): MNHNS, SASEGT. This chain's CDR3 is CASTQFSGNYYEQYF. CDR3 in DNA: TGTGCCAGCACCCAGTTTAGCGGGAATTACTACGAGCAGTACTTC.

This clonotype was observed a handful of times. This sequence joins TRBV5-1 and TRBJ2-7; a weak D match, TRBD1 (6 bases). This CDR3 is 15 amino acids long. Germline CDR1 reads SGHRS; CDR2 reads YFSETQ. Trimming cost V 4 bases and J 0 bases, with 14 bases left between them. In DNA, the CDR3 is TGCGCCAGCAGCAGGACAGCTACCAACTCCTACGAGCAGTACTTC. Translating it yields CASSRTATNSYEQYF.

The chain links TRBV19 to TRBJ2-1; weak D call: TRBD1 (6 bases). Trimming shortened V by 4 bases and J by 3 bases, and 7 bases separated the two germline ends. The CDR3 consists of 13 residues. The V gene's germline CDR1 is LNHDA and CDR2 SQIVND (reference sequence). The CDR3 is CASSRDNYNEQFF. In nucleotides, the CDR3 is TGTGCCAGTAGTAGGGACAACTACAATGAGCAGTTCTTC.

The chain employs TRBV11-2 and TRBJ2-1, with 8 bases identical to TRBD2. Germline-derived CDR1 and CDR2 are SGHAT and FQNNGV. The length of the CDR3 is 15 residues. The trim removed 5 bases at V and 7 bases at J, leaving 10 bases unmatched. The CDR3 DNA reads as TGTGCCAGCAGCCCCGGGGCTAGCGGGCGAAATGAGCAGTTCTTC. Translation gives CASSPGASGRNEQFF.

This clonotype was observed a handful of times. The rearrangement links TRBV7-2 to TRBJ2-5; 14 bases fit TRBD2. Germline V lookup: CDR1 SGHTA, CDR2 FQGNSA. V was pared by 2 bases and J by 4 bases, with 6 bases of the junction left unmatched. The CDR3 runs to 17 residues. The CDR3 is CASSLWGTSGSGETQYF. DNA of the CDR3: TGTGCCAGCAGCTTATGGGGGACTAGCGGGAGTGGAGAGACCCAGTACTTC.

The CDR3 DNA reads as TGTGCCTGGAGTGTAGGCCTTACCAGAAGTTGGCGTGGCTACACCTTC. As protein: CAWSVGLTRSWRGYTF. The chain employs TRBV30 and TRBJ1-2; D remains ambiguous. This CDR3 region has 16 residues. V was pared by 0 bases and J by 7 bases, with 21 bases between. Germline CDR1 reads GTSNPN; CDR2 reads SVGIG (reference sequence).

The CDR3, as DNA: TGTGCCAGCAGCTGGCAAGGGAGGGAATGGTCTGAAGCTTTCTTT. Translated, it gives CASSWQGREWSEAFF. V gene TRBV7-8 combines with J gene TRBJ1-1; D uncertain. Trimming shortened V by 4 bases and J by 6 bases, and 18 bases separated the two germline ends. This CDR3 spans 15 amino acids. In germline, CDR1 is SGHVS, CDR2 FQNEAQ.

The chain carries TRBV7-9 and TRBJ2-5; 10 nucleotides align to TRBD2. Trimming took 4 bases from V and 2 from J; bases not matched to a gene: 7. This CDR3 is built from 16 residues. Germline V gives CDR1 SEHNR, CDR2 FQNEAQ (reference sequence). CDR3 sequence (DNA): TGTGCCAGCAGCTCATGGACTAGCGGATGGCAAGAGACCCAGTACTTC. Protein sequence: CASSSWTSGWQETQYF.

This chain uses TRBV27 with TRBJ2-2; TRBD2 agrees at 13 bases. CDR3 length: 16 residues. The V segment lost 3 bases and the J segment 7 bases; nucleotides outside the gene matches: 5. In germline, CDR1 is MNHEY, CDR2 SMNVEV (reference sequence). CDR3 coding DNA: TGTGCCAGCAGTTTGAGACTAGCGGGAGGCATCGGGGAGCTGTTTTTT. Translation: CASSLRLAGGIGELFF.

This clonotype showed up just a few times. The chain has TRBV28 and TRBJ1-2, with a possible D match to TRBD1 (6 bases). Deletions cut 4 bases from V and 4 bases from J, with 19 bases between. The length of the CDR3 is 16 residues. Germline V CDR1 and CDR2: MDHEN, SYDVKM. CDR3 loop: CASSSHGGGERYGYTF. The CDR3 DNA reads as TGTGCCAGCAGTTCCCATGGGGGGGGCGAACGCTATGGCTACACCTTC.

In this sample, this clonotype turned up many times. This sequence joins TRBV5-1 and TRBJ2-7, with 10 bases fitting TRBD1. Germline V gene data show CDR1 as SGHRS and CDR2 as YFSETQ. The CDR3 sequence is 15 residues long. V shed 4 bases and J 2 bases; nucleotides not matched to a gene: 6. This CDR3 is CASSEGTGDPYEQYF. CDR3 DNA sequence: TGCGCCAGCAGCGAAGGGACAGGGGATCCCTACGAGCAGTACTTC. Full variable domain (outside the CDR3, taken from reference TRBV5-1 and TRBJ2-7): KAGVTQTPRYLIKTRGQQVTLSCSPISGHRSVSWYQQTPGQGLQFLFEYFSETQRNKGNFPGRFSGRQFSNSRSEMNVSTLELGDSALYLCASSEGTGDPYEQYFGPGTRLTVT.

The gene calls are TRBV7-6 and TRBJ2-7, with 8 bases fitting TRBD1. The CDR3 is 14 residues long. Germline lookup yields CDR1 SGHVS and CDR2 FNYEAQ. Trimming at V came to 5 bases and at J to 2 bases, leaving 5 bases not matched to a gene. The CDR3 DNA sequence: TGTGCCAGCAGCGAGGACAGGGCAACCTACGAGCAGTACTTC. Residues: CASSEDRATYEQYF. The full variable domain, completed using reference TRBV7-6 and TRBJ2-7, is GAGVSQSPRYKVTKRGQDVALRCDPISGHVSLYWYRQALGQGPEFLTYFNYEAQQDKSGLPNDRFSAERPEGSISTLTIQRTEQRDSAMYRCASSEDRATYEQYFGPGTRLTVT.

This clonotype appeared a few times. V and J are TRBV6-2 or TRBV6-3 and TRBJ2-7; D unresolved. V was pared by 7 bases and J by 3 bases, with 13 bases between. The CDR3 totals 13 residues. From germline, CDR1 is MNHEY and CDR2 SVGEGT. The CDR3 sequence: CASTDPPLYEQYF. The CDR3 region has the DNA TGTGCCAGCACCGATCCCCCCCTCTACGAGCAGTACTTC.

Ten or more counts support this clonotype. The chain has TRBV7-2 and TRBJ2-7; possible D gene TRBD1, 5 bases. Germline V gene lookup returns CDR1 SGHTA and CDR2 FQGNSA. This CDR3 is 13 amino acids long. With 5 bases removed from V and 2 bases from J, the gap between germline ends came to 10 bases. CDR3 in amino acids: CASSVGQPYEQYF. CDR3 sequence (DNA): TGTGCCAGCAGCGTTGGACAACCCTACGAGCAGTACTTC. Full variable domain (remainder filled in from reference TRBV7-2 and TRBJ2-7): GAGVSQSPSNKVTEKGKDVELRCDPISGHTALYWYRQSLGQGLEFLIYFQGNSAPDKSGLPSDRFSAERTGGSVSTLTIQRTQQEDSAVYLCASSVGQPYEQYFGPGTRLTVT.

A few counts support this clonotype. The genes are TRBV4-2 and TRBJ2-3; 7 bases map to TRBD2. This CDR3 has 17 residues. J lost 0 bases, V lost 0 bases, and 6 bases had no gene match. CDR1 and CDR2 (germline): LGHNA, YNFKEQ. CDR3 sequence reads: CASSQDYGRPSTDTQYF. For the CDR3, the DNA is TGTGCCAGCAGCCAAGATTACGGGAGGCCTAGCACAGATACGCAGTATTTT.

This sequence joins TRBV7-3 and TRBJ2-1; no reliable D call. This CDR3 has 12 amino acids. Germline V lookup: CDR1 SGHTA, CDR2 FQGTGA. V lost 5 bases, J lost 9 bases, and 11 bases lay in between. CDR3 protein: CASSTNSGEQFF. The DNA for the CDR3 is TGTGCCAGCAGCACCAATTCGGGTGAGCAGTTCTTC. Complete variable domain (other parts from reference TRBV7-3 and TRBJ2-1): GAGVSQTPSNKVTEKGKYVELRCDPISGHTALYWYRQSLGQGPEFLIYFQGTGAADDSGLPNDRFFAVRPEGSVSTLKIQRTERGDSAVYLCASSTNSGEQFFGPGTRLTVL.

The CDR3 region is CASSLGPVALLKGEQFF. The CDR3 DNA is TGTGCCAGCAGCTTAGGGCCGGTAGCCCTCCTCAAGGGTGAGCAGTTCTTC. This chain links TRBV7-2 with TRBJ2-1; D is unclear. Germline V gives CDR1 SGHTA, CDR2 FQGNSA. The CDR3 loop spans 17 amino acids. Between the trimmed V and J ends, which lost 1 base and 9 bases, there was a span of 22 bases. The full variable domain, completed using reference TRBV7-2 and TRBJ2-1, is GAGVSQSPSNKVTEKGKDVELRCDPISGHTALYWYRQSLGQGLEFLIYFQGNSAPDKSGLPSDRFSAERTGGSVSTLTIQRTQQEDSAVYLCASSLGPVALLKGEQFFGPGTRLTVL.

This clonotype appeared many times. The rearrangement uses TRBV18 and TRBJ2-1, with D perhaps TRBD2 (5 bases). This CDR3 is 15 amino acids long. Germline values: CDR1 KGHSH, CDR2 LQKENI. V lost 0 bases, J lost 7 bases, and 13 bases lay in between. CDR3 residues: CASSPPDSATNEQFF. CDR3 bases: TGTGCCAGCTCACCACCGGACTCTGCTACGAATGAGCAGTTCTTC.

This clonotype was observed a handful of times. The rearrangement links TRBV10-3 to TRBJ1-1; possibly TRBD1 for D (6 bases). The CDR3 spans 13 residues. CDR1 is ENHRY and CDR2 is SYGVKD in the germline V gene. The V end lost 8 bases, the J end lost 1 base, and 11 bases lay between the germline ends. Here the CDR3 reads CAIQGQTNTEAFF. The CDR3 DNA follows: TGTGCCATCCAAGGACAGACGAACACTGAAGCTTTCTTT.

The CDR3 here is CAWSAHGNQPQHF. The CDR3 DNA is TGTGCCTGGAGTGCTCACGGCAATCAGCCCCAGCATTTT. V and J are TRBV30 and TRBJ1-5; D unclear. V lost 1 base, J lost 2 bases, and 6 bases lay in between. CDR3 length equals 13 residues. Germline V lookup: CDR1 GTSNPN, CDR2 SVGIG (reference sequence).

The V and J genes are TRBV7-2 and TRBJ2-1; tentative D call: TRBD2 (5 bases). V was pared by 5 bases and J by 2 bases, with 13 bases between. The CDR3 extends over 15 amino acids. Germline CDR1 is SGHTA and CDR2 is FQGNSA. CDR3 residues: CASSLDSTAYNEQFF. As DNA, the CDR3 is TGTGCCAGCAGCCTGGACTCAACCGCCTACAATGAGCAGTTCTTC.

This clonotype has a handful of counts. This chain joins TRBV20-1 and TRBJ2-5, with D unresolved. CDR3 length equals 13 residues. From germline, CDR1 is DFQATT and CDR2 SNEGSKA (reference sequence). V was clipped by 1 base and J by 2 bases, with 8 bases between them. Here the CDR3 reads CSARVLAQETQYF. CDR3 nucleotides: TGCAGTGCTAGAGTCTTGGCACAAGAGACCCAGTACTTC.

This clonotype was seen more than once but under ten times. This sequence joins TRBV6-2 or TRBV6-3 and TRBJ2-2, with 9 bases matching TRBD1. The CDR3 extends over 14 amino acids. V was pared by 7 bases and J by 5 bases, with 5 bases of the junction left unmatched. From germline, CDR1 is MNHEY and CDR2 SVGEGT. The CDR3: CASIGTGWTGELFF. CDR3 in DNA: TGTGCCAGCATTGGGACAGGGTGGACCGGGGAGCTGTTTTTT.

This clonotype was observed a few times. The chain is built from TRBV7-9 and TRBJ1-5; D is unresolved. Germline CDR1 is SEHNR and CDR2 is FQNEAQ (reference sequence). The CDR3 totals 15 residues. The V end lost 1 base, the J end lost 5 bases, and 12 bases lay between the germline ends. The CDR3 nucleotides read TGTGCCAGCAGCTTAGGAGGCAGGAATGATCAGCCCCAGCATTTT. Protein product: CASSLGGRNDQPQHF.

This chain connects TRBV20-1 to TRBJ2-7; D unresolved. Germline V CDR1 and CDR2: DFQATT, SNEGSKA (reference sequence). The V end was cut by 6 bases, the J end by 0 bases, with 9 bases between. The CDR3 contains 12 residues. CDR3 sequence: CSAPSYSYEQYF. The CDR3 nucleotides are TGCAGTGCACCGTCCTACTCCTACGAGCAGTACTTC.

The CDR3 nucleotides read TGTGCCAGCAGCTTAACTCCTTCCAGAAAAAATGAGCAGTTCTTC. It translates to CASSLTPSRKNEQFF. The rearrangement joins TRBV7-2 to TRBJ2-1; D remains unclear. V lost 2 bases to trimming and J lost 7 bases, with 15 bases between them. The CDR3 contains 15 residues. From germline, CDR1 is SGHTA and CDR2 FQGNSA.